This T cell receptor beta chain was documented in a study of shared clonotypes between healthy human individuals. Sequencing used immunoSEQ multiplex PCR; TCRdb keeps in-frame clones, though not all of them. The sample lists about 670,000 clones; 60% to 80% were seen once. The CDR3 sequence is 13 residues long. Per germline, CDR1 MGHRA and CDR2 YSYEKL. V lost 5 bases, J lost 7 bases, and 12 bases lay in between. Specimen: memory CD4+ T cells sorted from blood. Specified subset: CD45RA-negative fraction. This rearrangement joins TRBV4-1 to TRBJ2-1, with D uncertain. This TCR derives from a woman aged 25-40 years in good health. CDR3 sequence: CASSFPASNEQFF. DNA of the CDR3: TGCGCCAGCAGCTTCCCAGCGAGTAATGAGCAGTTCTTC.